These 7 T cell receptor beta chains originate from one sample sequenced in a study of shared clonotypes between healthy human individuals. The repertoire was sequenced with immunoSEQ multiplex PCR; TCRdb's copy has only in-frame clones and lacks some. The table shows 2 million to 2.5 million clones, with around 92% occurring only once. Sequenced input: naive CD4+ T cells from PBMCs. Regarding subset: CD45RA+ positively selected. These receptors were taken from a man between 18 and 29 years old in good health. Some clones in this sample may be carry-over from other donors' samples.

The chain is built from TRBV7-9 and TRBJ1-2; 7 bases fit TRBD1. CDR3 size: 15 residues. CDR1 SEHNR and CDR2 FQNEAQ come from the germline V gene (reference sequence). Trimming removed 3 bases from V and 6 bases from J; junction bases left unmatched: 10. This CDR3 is CASSFKGGQYHGYTF. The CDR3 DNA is TGTGCCAGCAGCTTCAAGGGGGGACAGTACCATGGCTACACCTTC.

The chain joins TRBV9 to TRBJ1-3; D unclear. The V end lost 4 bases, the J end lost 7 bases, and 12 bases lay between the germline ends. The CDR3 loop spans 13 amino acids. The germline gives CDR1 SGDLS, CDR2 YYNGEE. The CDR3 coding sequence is TGTGCCAGCAGCCCTCGGCCGAGGAACACCATATATTTT. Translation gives CASSPRPRNTIYF.

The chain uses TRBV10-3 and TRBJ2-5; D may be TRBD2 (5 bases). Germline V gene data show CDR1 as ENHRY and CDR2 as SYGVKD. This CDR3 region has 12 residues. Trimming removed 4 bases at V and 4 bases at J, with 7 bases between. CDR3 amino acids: CAISVEGETQYF. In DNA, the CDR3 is TGTGCCATCAGTGTCGAGGGAGAGACCCAGTACTTC.

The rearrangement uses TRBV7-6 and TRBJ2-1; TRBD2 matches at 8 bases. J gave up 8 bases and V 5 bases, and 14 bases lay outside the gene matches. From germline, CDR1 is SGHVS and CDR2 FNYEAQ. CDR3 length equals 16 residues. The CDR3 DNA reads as TGTGCCAGCAGCCCGACTAGCGCCCAATGGGGGTATGAGCAGTTCTTC. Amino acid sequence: CASSPTSAQWGYEQFF.

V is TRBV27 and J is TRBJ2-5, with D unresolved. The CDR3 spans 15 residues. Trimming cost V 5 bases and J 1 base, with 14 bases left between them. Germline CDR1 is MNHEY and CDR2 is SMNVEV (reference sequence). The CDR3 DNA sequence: TGTGCCAGCAGTCCCCCTCCGGCCGTCCAAGAGACCCAGTACTTC. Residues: CASSPPPAVQETQYF.

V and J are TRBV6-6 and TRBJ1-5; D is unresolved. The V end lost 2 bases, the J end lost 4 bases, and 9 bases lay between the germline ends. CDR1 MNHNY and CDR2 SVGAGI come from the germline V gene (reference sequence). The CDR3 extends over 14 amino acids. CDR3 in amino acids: CASSYGVSNQPQHF. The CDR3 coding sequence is TGTGCCAGCAGTTACGGGGTATCGAATCAGCCCCAGCATTTT.

The CDR3, as DNA: TGCGCCAGCAGATTAGTCACACCGTCCACTGAAGCTTTCTTT. Amino acids: CASRLVTPSTEAFF. The chain carries TRBV5-1 and TRBJ1-1; no clear D gene. This CDR3 contains 14 residues. The germline V and J ends were trimmed by 5 bases and 4 bases, with 15 bases remaining between them. Germline CDR1 reads SGHRS; CDR2 reads YFSETQ.